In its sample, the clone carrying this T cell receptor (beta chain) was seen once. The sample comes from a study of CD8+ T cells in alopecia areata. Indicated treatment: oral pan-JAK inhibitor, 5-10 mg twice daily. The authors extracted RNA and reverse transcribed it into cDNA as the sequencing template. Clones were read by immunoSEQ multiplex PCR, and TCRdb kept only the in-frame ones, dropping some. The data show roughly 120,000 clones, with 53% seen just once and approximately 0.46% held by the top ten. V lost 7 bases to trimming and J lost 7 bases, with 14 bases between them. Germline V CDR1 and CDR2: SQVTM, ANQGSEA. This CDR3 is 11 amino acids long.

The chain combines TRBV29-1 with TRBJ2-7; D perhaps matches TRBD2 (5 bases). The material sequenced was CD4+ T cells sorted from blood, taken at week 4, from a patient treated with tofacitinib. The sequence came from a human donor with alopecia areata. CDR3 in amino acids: CSAQRVNEQYF. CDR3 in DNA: TGCAGCGCGCAGAGGGTAAATGAGCAGTACTTC.